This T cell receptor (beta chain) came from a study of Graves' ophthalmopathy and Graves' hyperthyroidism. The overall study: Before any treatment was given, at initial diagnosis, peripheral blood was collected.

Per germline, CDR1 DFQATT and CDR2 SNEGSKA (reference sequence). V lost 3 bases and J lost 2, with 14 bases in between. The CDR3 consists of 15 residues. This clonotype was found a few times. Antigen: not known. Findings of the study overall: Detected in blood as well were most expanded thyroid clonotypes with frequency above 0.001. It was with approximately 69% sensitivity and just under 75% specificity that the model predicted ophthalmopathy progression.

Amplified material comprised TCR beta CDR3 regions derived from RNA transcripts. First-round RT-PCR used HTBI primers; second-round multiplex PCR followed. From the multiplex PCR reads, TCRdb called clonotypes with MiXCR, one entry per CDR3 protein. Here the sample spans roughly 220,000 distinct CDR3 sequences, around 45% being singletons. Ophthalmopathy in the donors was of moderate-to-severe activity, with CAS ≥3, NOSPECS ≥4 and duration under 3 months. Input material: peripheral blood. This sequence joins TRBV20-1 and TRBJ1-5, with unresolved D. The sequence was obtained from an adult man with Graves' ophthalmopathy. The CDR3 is CSARQAGWGNQPQHF. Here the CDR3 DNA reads TGCAGTGCTAGGCAGGCGGGGTGGGGCAATCAGCCCCAGCATTTT.